This entry lists 5 T cell receptor beta chains sequenced from one sample in a study of cytomegalovirus exposure and HLA in healthy donors. The method was immunoSEQ multiplex PCR; TCRdb's version includes in-frame clones alone and lacks a portion of them. This sample has roughly 300,000 clones, with around 86% found just once. Material for sequencing was PBMCs. The receptors stem from a woman between 18 and 29 years old in good health and CMV-seronegative.

V is TRBV6-5 and J is TRBJ2-3, with TRBD1 matching over 7 bases. Germline CDR1 and CDR2: MNHEY and SVGAGI. The CDR3 has 15 residues. With V trimmed by 5 bases and J by 4 bases, 9 bases remained unmatched. CDR3 region: CASSTPGTAADTQYF. CDR3 nucleotides: TGTGCCAGCAGTACACCAGGGACAGCGGCAGATACGCAGTATTTT.

The chain is built from TRBV6-5 and TRBJ1-1, with TRBD1 matching over 8 bases. This CDR3 is 14 amino acids long. The V gene end was trimmed by 6 bases and the J gene end by 2 bases; junction bases not matched to a gene: 5. Germline V lookup: CDR1 MNHEY, CDR2 SVGAGI. The CDR3 DNA reads as TGTGCCAGCAGCCTGACAGGGGAAAACACTGAAGCTTTCTTT. It is translated as CASSLTGENTEAFF.

This rearrangement joins TRBV9 to TRBJ2-2, with D possibly matching TRBD1 (5 bases). The V and J ends lost 0 bases and 6 bases respectively, with 9 bases between them. CDR1 and CDR2 from the germline V gene are SGDLS and YYNGEE. This CDR3 is 14 amino acids long. CDR3 in DNA: TGTGCCAGCAGCGTAGATTGGGGCGCCGGGGAGCTGTTTTTT. As protein: CASSVDWGAGELFF.

The chain has TRBV18 and TRBJ1-5; a weak D match, TRBD1 (6 bases). Germline CDR1 is KGHSH and CDR2 is LQKENI. V shed 1 base and J shed 2 bases, with 18 bases lying between them. The CDR3 has 18 amino acids. In DNA, the CDR3 is TGTGCCAGCTCACCACTTCCGGGTTCAGGGGTGGGCAATCAGCCCCAGCATTTT. Its protein is CASSPLPGSGVGNQPQHF.

The V and J genes are TRBV4-2 and TRBJ2-1; 8 nucleotides align to TRBD2. The V gene end was trimmed by 4 bases and the J gene end by 3 bases; junction bases not matched to a gene: 8. CDR3 length: 16 amino acids. The germline gives CDR1 LGHNA, CDR2 YNFKEQ. The CDR3 spells CASSLDTGGFYNEQFF. The CDR3 DNA follows: TGTGCCAGCAGCCTCGACACGGGAGGGTTCTACAATGAGCAGTTCTTC.